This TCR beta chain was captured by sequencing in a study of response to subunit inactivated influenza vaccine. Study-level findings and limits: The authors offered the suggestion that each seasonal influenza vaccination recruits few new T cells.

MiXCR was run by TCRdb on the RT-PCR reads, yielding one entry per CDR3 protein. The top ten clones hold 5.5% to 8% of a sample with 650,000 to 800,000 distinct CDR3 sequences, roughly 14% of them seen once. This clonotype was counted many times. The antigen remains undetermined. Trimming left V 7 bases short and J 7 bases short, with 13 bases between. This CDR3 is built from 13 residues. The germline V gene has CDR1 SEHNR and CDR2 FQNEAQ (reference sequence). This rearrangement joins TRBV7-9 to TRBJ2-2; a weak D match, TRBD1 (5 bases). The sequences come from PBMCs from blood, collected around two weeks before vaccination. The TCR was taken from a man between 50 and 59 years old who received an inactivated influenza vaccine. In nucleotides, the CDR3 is TGTGCCAGCATGAAGGGGTCGATCGGGGAGCTGTTTTTT. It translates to CASMKGSIGELFF.